This paragraph reports one T cell receptor (beta chain). This receptor's antigen is unknown. No much larger clonotype is one base removed from it; base qualities were not supplied. The data belong to a study of blood T cells in healthy people across ages (dated by TCRdb to about 2015). For the study in its entirety: In model experiments, template switching captured about one uniquely barcoded TCR beta cDNA molecule for every two T cells. Two additional independent replicas of 1 million unique cDNA reads from the same blood draw were analyzed for two donors (one aged 18 to 30 and one aged 80 or older). Donors were grouped into four age groups: young (average 16 years), middle-aged (39), aged (around 60) and long-lived (82). Donors of different ages were randomly distributed across sequencing lanes to avoid experimental bias. To track age-related changes in TCR beta repertoire diversity, the study relied on deep sequencing normalized with unique cDNA molecular identifiers.

Receptor libraries were prepared by 5' RACE. The listed sequencing device is Illumina HiSeq 2500. A second PCR of roughly 7 to 12 cycles was run with a J-beta primer mix and a sample-barcoded 5' primer. A unique molecular identifier was introduced onto each TCR beta cDNA molecule by a template-switch 5' adaptor carrying 12 random nucleotides. Each sample yielded at least 3 million CDR3-containing paired-end reads. First-strand cDNA was synthesized from all RNA with the Mint cDNA synthesis kit, primed by a TRBC-specific oligonucleotide. After uracil-DNA glycosylase treatment, a first 18-cycle PCR used universal primers M1SS and BC2_uni_R on all cDNA. The study's own analysis went as follows. For normalization, 1 million high-quality reads, each with a distinct molecular identifier, were randomly selected from each sample. Instead of being binned into consensus sequences, reads with shared molecular identifiers were discarded. MiTCR, set to a Q25 quality threshold and the strictest error-elimination algorithm, was used for CDR3 identification, clonotype clustering and error correction. A nonparametric unseen species model with Euler transformation was used to estimate lower-bound total TCR beta diversity. The public reads were reprocessed in TCRdb via fastp at Q25 and MiXCR, keeping in-frame beta chains. Rows with a matching CDR3 protein are joined into one entry that keeps the most common DNA and genes. The V and J calls were determined by TCRdb, not by the authors. This sample comprises fewer than 1.5 million distinct CDR3 sequences, roughly 45% of them detected only once. The ten largest clones represent 6.5% to 10% of the sample.

The research as a whole found: As age increased, observed TCR beta diversity per million T cells dropped in a roughly linear way, and a significant reduction was already evident by age around 41. The long-lived group showed more naive CD4+ T cells, fewer expanded clones and increased TCR diversity than the aged group, suggesting age selection. Since profiling was done on bulk unsorted PBMCs, naive and antigen-experienced compartments could not be conclusively compared. Because donor CMV infection status was unknown, age-related changes in expanded clonotypes were potentially confounded. Total diversity estimates from one million sequenced T cells were considered lower bounds and underestimates. Observed TCR beta diversity correlated strongly with the percentage of naive T cells measured by flow cytometry.

The 39 donors, aged about 6 to 90 years, were systemically healthy Caucasian individuals from Russia. Around 10 milliliters of peripheral blood were collected from each donor into EDTA-treated Vacutainer tubes. Ficoll-Paque density-gradient centrifugation was used to isolate PBMCs, with at least 6 million obtained per sample. Trizol reagent was used to extract total RNA from the PBMCs, yielding at least 5.5 micrograms per sample. For every donor, an aliquot of PBMCs went through flow cytometry to measure the percentages of naive CD45RAhigh/CD27high T cells. CDR1 and CDR2 are drawn from the germline V gene: MNHEY, SVGEGT. Inclusive of the bounding cysteine and phenylalanine, the CDR3 is 16 residues long. Only CDR3 DNA remains: 48 bases, in frame from the first base. Trimming leaves V shorter by 2 bases and J shorter by 2 bases, with the junction holding 3 bases beyond the gene matches.

The sequence links TRBV6-2 or TRBV6-3 to TRBJ2-3; a stretch of 11 junction bases matches TRBD2. Sequencing was carried out using blood. This TCR was recovered from a woman aged 18-29 years in good health. The CDR3 protein is CASSYKLAGATDTQYF. The DNA is TGTGCCAGCAGTTACAAACTAGCGGGGGCCACAGATACGCAGTATTTT.